The 6 T cell receptor beta chains listed next were all sequenced from one sample in a study of shared clonotypes between healthy human individuals. It was CD45RO-negative cells, positively selected for CCR7, that made up naive CD8 cells, with terminally differentiated effector memory CD45RA+ cells excluded. Only in-frame clones appear in the TCRdb table, and some are missing; sequencing was by immunoSEQ multiplex PCR. The data show around 2,000,000 clones, roughly 91% seen once. The specimen was naive CD8+ T cells from PBMCs. These receptors originate from a man between 18 and 35 years old in good health. Some clones in this sample may be carry-over from other donors' samples.

The chain links TRBV27 to TRBJ2-5; D possibly matches TRBD1 or TRBD2 (5 bases each). CDR3 length: 14 amino acids. Germline CDR1 and CDR2: MNHEY and SMNVEV (reference sequence). Trimming took 4 bases from V and 10 from J, leaving 19 bases between them. The CDR3 protein is CASSYSGTTADQYF. CDR3 nucleotides: TGTGCCAGCAGTTACTCCGGGACCACCGCGGACCAGTACTTC.

The CDR3 nucleotides are TGTGCCAGCAGCGTAGAATGGACAGGGTCTCGGTACTTC. Amino acids: CASSVEWTGSRYF. The chain links TRBV9 to TRBJ2-4, with 8 bases that match TRBD1. The CDR3 runs 13 residues. Trimming removed 0 bases from V and 15 bases from J; junction bases left unmatched: 8. Germline lookup yields CDR1 SGDLS and CDR2 YYNGEE.

This sequence joins TRBV6-6 and TRBJ2-7, with D tentatively TRBD1 (5 bases). V gave up 7 bases and J gave up 5 bases, with 18 bases separating them. CDR1 and CDR2 (germline): MNHNY, SVGAGI (reference sequence). The CDR3 loop spans 14 amino acids. In DNA form, the CDR3 reads TGTGCCAGCAAAACTTGGGGCCCCTCTCACGAGCAGTACTTC. This gives the protein CASKTWGPSHEQYF.

The chain combines TRBV5-1 with TRBJ1-5; D remains unclear. This CDR3 contains 15 residues. V lost 2 bases and J lost 2, with 11 bases in between. Per germline, CDR1 SGHRS and CDR2 YFSETQ. CDR3 amino acids: CASSLEGSRNQPQHF. The CDR3, as DNA: TGCGCCAGCAGCTTAGAAGGGTCCCGCAATCAGCCCCAGCATTTT.

The chain recombines TRBV28 with TRBJ2-7; no clear D. This CDR3 spans 14 amino acids. Germline CDR1 and CDR2: MDHEN and SYDVKM. V lost 3 bases, J lost 6 bases, and 15 bases lay in between. CDR3 sequence: CASSFWAATVEQYF. DNA for the CDR3: TGTGCCAGCAGTTTTTGGGCGGCCACGGTCGAGCAGTACTTC.

The V and J genes are TRBV19 and TRBJ1-5; 7 bases agree with TRBD1. Per the germline V gene, CDR1 is LNHDA and CDR2 is SQIVND (reference sequence). With V trimmed by 11 bases and J by 3 bases, 13 bases remained unmatched. The CDR3 runs to 15 residues. The CDR3 nucleotides are TGTGCCTCGATTCGGGACAGCACCTCCAATCAGCCCCAGCATTTT. Its translation is CASIRDSTSNQPQHF.